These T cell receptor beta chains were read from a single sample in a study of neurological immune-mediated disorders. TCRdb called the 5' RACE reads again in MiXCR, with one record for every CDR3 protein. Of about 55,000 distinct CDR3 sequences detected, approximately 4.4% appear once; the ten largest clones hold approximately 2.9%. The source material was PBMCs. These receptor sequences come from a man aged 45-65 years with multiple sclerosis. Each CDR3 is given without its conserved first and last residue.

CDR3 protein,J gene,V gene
ATSRDPGEGDTQY,TRBJ2-3,TRBV15
ASRPGRSTTGELF,TRBJ2-2,TRBV5-1
SVWTSGSYEQY,TRBJ2-7,TRBV29-1
SAALARPSTDTQY,TRBJ2-3,TRBV20-1
ASSGGTGVSEQY,TRBJ2-7,TRBV6-5
ASSQDQTGYYGYT,TRBJ1-2,TRBV14
ASSTRGGDTQY,TRBJ2-3,TRBV6-1
ASSLKGGRGRLGRQYEQY,TRBJ2-7,TRBV12-3/TRBV12-4
SAREGKVNQPQN,TRBJ1-5,TRBV20-1
ASSYAPGGTNTEAF,TRBJ1-1,TRBV6-6
SARVPLTRVAAGVPDTQY,TRBJ2-3,TRBV20-1
ASSLDGYSSYEQY,TRBJ2-7,TRBV5-1
ASSKDRAGNQPQH,TRBJ1-5,TRBV28
ASSQDLSGGVYGYT,TRBJ1-2,TRBV4-1
ASSIRDTPSTDTQY,TRBJ2-3,TRBV27
ASSLSWGSDGNTIY,TRBJ1-3,TRBV7-6